The 12 T cell receptor beta chains below were found in one sample sequenced in a study of somatic mutations in cytotoxic T cells in rheumatoid arthritis. Using immunoSEQ multiplex PCR, the repertoire was profiled, and TCRdb retains in-frame clones only, with some absent. The profile shows around 4,500 clones, just under 80% of them singletons. The sequencing input was CD8+ T cells sorted from blood. These receptors were taken from an older man with rheumatoid arthritis.

This chain links TRBV19 with TRBJ1-5; D gene ambiguous. The V gene's germline CDR1 is LNHDA and CDR2 SQIVND (reference sequence). The CDR3 has 14 amino acids. Deletions cut 6 bases from V and 7 bases from J, with 16 bases between. The CDR3 DNA follows: TGTGCCAGTAGATGGAGGGAGGGTTGGCAGCCCCAGCATTTT. It translates to CASRWREGWQPQHF.

V and J are TRBV6-5 and TRBJ2-1, with unresolved D. Germline loops: CDR1 MNHEY, CDR2 SVGAGI. This CDR3 region has 15 residues. V lost 3 bases to trimming and J lost 0 bases, with 9 bases between them. The CDR3 DNA follows: TGTGCCAGCAGTTATGGAGCACACTCCTACAATGAGCAGTTCTTC. This sequence encodes CASSYGAHSYNEQFF.

This sequence joins TRBV2 and TRBJ2-7; D possibly corresponds to TRBD2 (8 bases). CDR1 and CDR2 (germline): SNHLY, FYNNEI. The ends were cut back, 0 bases at V and 3 bases at J, with 21 bases in the middle. The CDR3 spans 18 residues. The CDR3 coding sequence is TGTGCCAGCAGTGAAGCGGGCGCGGGGACAGCGGGGGTCTACGAGCAGTACTTC. It translates to CASSEAGAGTAGVYEQYF. Full variable domain (outside the CDR3, taken from reference TRBV2 and TRBJ2-7): EPEVTQTPSHQVTQMGQEVILRCVPISNHLYFYWYRQILGQKVEFLVSFYNNEISEKSEIFDDQFSVERPDGSNFTLKIRSTKLEDSAMYFCASSEAGAGTAGVYEQYFGPGTRLTVT.

This clone was observed a single time. The chain carries TRBV2 and TRBJ2-7; 8 nucleotides match TRBD1. Germline values: CDR1 SNHLY, CDR2 FYNNEI. Trimming at V came to 1 base and at J to 3 bases, leaving 5 bases not matched to a gene. CDR3 length: 15 residues. CDR3 bases: TGTGCCAGCAGTGAAGGGGACAGGTTCATCTACGAGCAGTACTTC. Amino acids: CASSEGDRFIYEQYF.

The chain employs TRBV7-9 and TRBJ1-5; D uncertain. Between the trimmed V and J ends, which lost 5 bases and 4 bases, there was a span of 9 bases. This CDR3 has 13 amino acids. CDR1 and CDR2 (germline): SEHNR, FQNEAQ (reference sequence). The CDR3 DNA reads as TGTGCCAGCAGCCCTCGGGGAAATCAGCCCCAGCATTTT. It is translated as CASSPRGNQPQHF. Variable domain in full (rest from reference TRBV7-9 and TRBJ1-5): DTGVSQNPRHKITKRGQNVTFRCDPISEHNRLYWYRQTLGQGPEFLTYFQNEAQLEKSRLLSDRFSAERPKGSFSTLEIQRTEQGDSAMYLCASSPRGNQPQHFGDGTRLSIL.

V and J are TRBV15 and TRBJ2-3; 8 nucleotides align to TRBD1. The CDR3 runs 13 residues. Germline V CDR1 and CDR2: LNHNV, YYDKDF (reference sequence). With V trimmed by 5 bases and J by 5 bases, 3 bases remained unmatched. The CDR3 bases are TGTGCCACCAGCGGGGACAGGAGAGATACGCAGTATTTT. Protein: CATSGDRRDTQYF.

The rearrangement uses TRBV4-2 and TRBJ1-3, with TRBD1 as a possible D gene (5 bases). This CDR3 spans 15 amino acids. Germline loops: CDR1 LGHNA, CDR2 YNFKEQ. V shed 1 base and J shed 0 bases, with 7 bases lying between them. CDR3 bases: TGTGCCAGCAGCCAAGGACAGTACTCTGGAAACACCATATATTTT. Protein: CASSQGQYSGNTIYF.

This sequence joins TRBV19 and TRBJ1-1; D is unclear. Germline V lookup: CDR1 LNHDA, CDR2 SQIVND (reference sequence). The CDR3 extends over 12 amino acids. With 3 bases removed from V and 1 base from J, the gap between germline ends came to 3 bases. CDR3 in DNA: TGTGCCAGTAGTATCGGGAACACTGAAGCTTTCTTT. Amino acids: CASSIGNTEAFF.

The CDR3 here is CASRRDRGYASEAFF. The CDR3 nucleotides read TGTGCCAGTAGGAGGGACAGGGGATATGCATCTGAAGCTTTCTTT. The chain has TRBV19 and TRBJ1-1; 10 bases align to TRBD1. The CDR3 runs 15 residues. Per the germline V gene, CDR1 is LNHDA and CDR2 is SQIVND (reference sequence). The V gene end was trimmed by 6 bases and the J gene end by 6 bases; junction bases not matched to a gene: 10.

Only a few counts were recorded for this clone. At one end, the junction sequence differs from germline, possibly due to a read error. The rearrangement links TRBV7-9 to TRBJ1-2; D is unresolved. Germline V gives CDR1 SEHNR, CDR2 FQNEAQ (reference sequence). CDR3 length: 11 amino acids. For the CDR3, the DNA is TGTGCCAGCAGCTTAACGGGGAGTACAAACTTC. This sequence encodes CASSLTGSTNF.

The gene calls are TRBV9 and TRBJ2-7; a weak D match, TRBD1 (6 bases). The CDR3 runs 14 residues. V was shortened by 5 bases and J by 7 bases, with 19 bases between the two germline ends. Germline loops: CDR1 SGDLS, CDR2 YYNGEE. The CDR3 region is CASSFGTSPGEQYF. In DNA form, the CDR3 reads TGTGCCAGCAGTTTCGGGACATCTCCGGGGGAGCAGTACTTC.

This clone has just one count. The chain couples TRBV27 to TRBJ1-2, with TRBD1 identical over 8 bases. The CDR3 is made up of 17 amino acids. Germline V CDR1 and CDR2: MNHEY, SMNVEV (reference sequence). The J segment lost 3 bases and the V segment lost 0 bases, leaving 9 bases of the junction unmatched. The CDR3 DNA sequence: TGTGCCAGCAGTTTATCGTTACAGGGGGGACTATACTATGGCTACACCTTC. It encodes CASSLSLQGGLYYGYTF.